This T cell receptor beta chain was obtained from a study of CD4 T cells in relation to SARS-CoV-2 and coronaviruses. Unexposed donor CD4+ T cells date from about 2011-2018, before the COVID-19 pandemic. After less than 11 days of culture, CD4+ T cells were isolated. Sequencing used immunoSEQ multiplex PCR; TCRdb keeps in-frame clones, though not all of them. The table has fewer than 25,000 clones, roughly 73% seen once; the top ten hold roughly a sixth. As to this clone: What it recognizes is unknown.

The clonotype comes from a human donor in good health. The source material was CD4+ T cells from PBMCs, cultured in vitro.

The CDR3 DNA reads as TGTGCCAGCAGAGCAAGAACAGGGGGTCTCACTGAAGCTTTCTTT. It codes for CASRARTGGLTEAFF. The V gene is TRBV2, the J gene TRBJ1-1; 8 bases align to TRBD1. V lost 6 bases and J lost 4; bases outside the gene matches: 10. There are 15 residues in the CDR3. Per germline, CDR1 SNHLY and CDR2 FYNNEI.